This TCR beta chain was observed in a study of shared clonotypes between healthy human individuals. Study-level findings and limits: In the sorted subsets, rarefaction showed sequencing was incomplete despite large depth.

Sequencing used immunoSEQ multiplex PCR; TCRdb keeps in-frame clones, though not all of them. The sample includes over a million clones, more than 95% of them seen just once. Looked up from germline, CDR1 is MGHDK and CDR2 is SYGVNS. V dropped 6 bases and J dropped 7 bases, with 7 bases sitting between them. The CDR3 extends over 11 amino acids. This clone appeared once. Its target is unknown. Sequenced material: naive CD4+ T cells sorted from blood. Sample subset: CD45RA+ positively selected. This receptor was identified in a man aged 25-45 years in good health. This chain joins TRBV25-1 and TRBJ2-1; D is ambiguous. CDR3 nucleotide sequence: TGTGCCAGCAGGTTGAATAATGAGCAGTTCTTC. This codes for CASRLNNEQFF.